A selection of T cell receptor beta chains follows, all from one sample in a study of PD-1 blockade in classical Hodgkin lymphoma. TCRdb's table, derived via immunoSEQ multiplex PCR, lists solely in-frame clones and lacks some. The profile covers more than 30,000 clones, with just over 85% appearing a single time and around 7.7% taken by the ten largest. The specimen comprised peripheral blood mononuclear cells (PBMCs), sampled before the second cycle of nivolumab. The receptors were gathered from a human donor with classical Hodgkin lymphoma. The CDR3 runs from the conserved cysteine through the conserved F or W. The D gene is left open where the match is weak. Clone sizes are given selectively: once, few, many, or a class where the clone is expanded.

>TRBJ2-1|-|TRBD2|TRBV10-1
CASSDSLGLAVYNEQFF
TGCGCCAGCAGTGATTCCCTGGGACTAGCGGTATACAATGAGCAGTTCTTC
>TRBJ1-2|-|TRBD1|TRBV28
CASSGQGTYGYTF
TGTGCCAGCAGTGGACAGGGCACGTATGGCTACACCTTC
>TRBJ2-6|-|-|TRBV7-9
CASSSGPLFSGNVLTF
TGTGCCAGCAGCTCAGGCCCCCTTTTTAGCGGAAACGTCCTGACTTTC
>TRBJ1-4|-|-|TRBV5-3
CARTMRVANPNEKLFF
TGTGCCAGAACCATGAGGGTTGCAAACCCTAATGAAAAACTGTTTTTT
>TRBJ1-4|-|TRBD1|TRBV18
CASSPGQGAEKLFF
TGTGCCAGCTCACCGGGACAGGGGGCTGAAAAACTGTTTTTT
>TRBJ2-1|few|TRBD2|TRBV28
CAIRTSGSRNEQFF
TGTGCCATCCGTACTAGCGGGAGCCGCAATGAGCAGTTCTTC
>TRBJ1-1|few|-|TRBV6-5
CASSYSGLPFF
TGTGCCAGCAGTTACTCAGGGCTCCCTTTCTTT
>TRBJ1-4|-|TRBD1|TRBV19
CASSSRDRGNEKLFF
TGTGCCAGTAGTTCCCGGGACAGGGGTAATGAAAAACTGTTTTTT
>TRBJ2-2|-|TRBD2|TRBV19
CASSISSGSGTGELFF
TGTGCCAGTAGTATATCCAGCGGGAGCGGCACCGGGGAGCTGTTTTTT
>TRBJ1-2|-|-|TRBV5-6
CASSLFGADLNYGYTF
TGTGCCAGCAGCTTATTCGGGGCCGATCTTAACTATGGCTACACCTTC
>TRBJ1-4|-|-|TRBV27
CASSLEAVPRGNEKLFF
TGTGCCAGCAGTCTTGAGGCGGTACCTCGGGGGAATGAAAAACTGTTTTTT
>TRBJ2-1|once|TRBD2|TRBV5-1
CASSLAAGGLYEQFF
TGCGCCAGCAGCTTGGCAGCGGGAGGGCTCTATGAGCAGTTCTTC
>TRBJ2-5|few|-|TRBV5-1
CASTYPLRGETQYF
TGCGCCAGCACATACCCCCTTCGGGGGGAGACCCAGTACTTC
>TRBJ2-5|-|-|TRBV6-4
CASRGDRESPNLETQYF
TGTGCCAGCAGGGGGGACCGAGAGAGCCCAAACCTAGAGACCCAGTACTTC
>TRBJ2-7|-|TRBD1|TRBV27
CASSPLVGQVKPYEQYF
TGTGCCAGCAGTCCACTGGTGGGACAGGTGAAACCCTACGAGCAGTACTTC
>TRBJ1-5|few|-|TRBV5-1
CASSWAGSPNQPQHF
TGCGCCAGCAGCTGGGCAGGGTCCCCAAATCAGCCCCAGCATTTT
>TRBJ1-3|few|-|TRBV21-1
CASCSGRSGSGNTIYF
TGTGCCAGCTGCAGCGGTCGGTCGGGGTCTGGAAACACCATATATTTT
>TRBJ2-7|once|-|TRBV28
CASSFFNSYEQYF
TGTGCCAGCAGTTTCTTTAACTCCTACGAGCAGTACTTC
>TRBJ1-3|-|TRBD1|TRBV5-4
CASSGRGLGNTIYF
TGTGCCAGCAGCGGCAGGGGGCTTGGAAACACCATATATTTT
>TRBJ2-3|-|-|TRBV5-1
CASSTAGDTQYF
TGCGCCAGCAGCACAGCCGGGGATACGCAGTATTTT
>TRBJ1-1|-|-|TRBV10-1
CASKKTVSTEAFF
TGCGCCAGCAAAAAGACAGTTTCCACTGAAGCTTTCTTT
>TRBJ1-3|-|TRBD1|TRBV6-7
CASSYRSRTGANTIYF
TGTGCCAGCAGTTACCGATCGCGGACAGGAGCAAACACCATATATTTT
>TRBJ2-1|-|-|TRBV6-6
CASTTGSSYNEQFF
TGTGCCAGCACAACAGGGAGCTCCTACAATGAGCAGTTCTTC
>TRBJ2-5|-|-|TRBV28
CASRPNKAGLQETQYF
TGTGCCAGCAGACCCAATAAGGCGGGTCTCCAAGAGACCCAGTACTTC
>TRBJ2-2|-|TRBD2|TRBV30
CAWRGLADTGELFF
TGTGCCTGGAGAGGACTAGCGGATACCGGGGAGCTGTTTTTT
>TRBJ1-1|-|-|TRBV11-2
CASSLVVRGIRFF
TGTGCCAGCAGCTTAGTCGTCAGGGGCATACGTTTCTTT
>TRBJ2-7|-|TRBD1|TRBV19
CASSRRQGSYEQYF
TGTGCCAGTAGTAGACGACAGGGCTCCTACGAGCAGTACTTC
>TRBJ1-1|-|TRBD1|TRBV2
CASSGQGVTEAFF
TGTGCCAGCAGTGGACAGGGCGTGACTGAAGCTTTCTTT
>TRBJ2-7|-|TRBD2|TRBV7-9
CASSLGRAGGFVYEQYF
TGTGCCAGCAGCTTAGGGAGAGCGGGAGGGTTTGTCTACGAGCAGTACTTC
>TRBJ1-5|-|TRBD1|TRBV27
CASSSRKGTGSNQPQHF
TGTGCCAGCAGTTCACGTAAAGGGACAGGGAGTAATCAGCCCCAGCATTTT
>TRBJ2-7|-|TRBD1|TRBV5-1
CASSLPSGQGPQGFYEQYF
TGCGCCAGCAGCTTACCCTCGGGACAGGGGCCTCAGGGCTTTTACGAGCAGTACTTC
>TRBJ2-3|-|TRBD1|TRBV28
CASSPPGQGAIETDTQYF
TGTGCCAGCAGCCCCCCGGGACAGGGGGCAATTGAGACAGATACGCAGTATTTT
>TRBJ1-5|few|TRBD1|TRBV6-6
CASSYQTGGNQPQHF
TGTGCCAGCAGTTACCAAACAGGGGGGAATCAGCCCCAGCATTTT
>TRBJ1-5|once|-|TRBV7-3
CASSFLYSNQPQHF
TGTGCCAGCAGCTTCCTGTATAGCAATCAGCCCCAGCATTTT
>TRBJ2-7|-|-|TRBV5-6
CASSLGFPAKQYF
TGTGCCAGCAGCTTGGGGTTCCCGGCGAAGCAGTACTTC
>TRBJ1-2|-|TRBD1|TRBV4-1
CASSHGQGQAYGYTF
TGCGCCAGCAGCCACGGACAGGGGCAGGCCTATGGCTACACCTTC
>TRBJ2-3|-|-|TRBV9
CASNLQSSTDTQYF
TGTGCCAGCAACCTCCAATCTAGCACAGATACGCAGTATTTT
>TRBJ2-6|-|-|TRBV19
CASSIPPSGANVLTF
TGTGCCAGTAGTATCCCCCCCTCTGGGGCCAACGTCCTGACTTTC
>TRBJ1-5|-|-|TRBV19
CASSIPGADQPQHF
TGTGCCAGTAGTATCCCGGGGGCAGATCAGCCCCAGCATTTT
>TRBJ2-3|-|TRBD2|TRBV6-5
CASRPGLAGDGTQYF
TGTGCCAGCAGGCCGGGACTAGCGGGAGATGGTACGCAGTATTTT
>TRBJ1-1|-|TRBD1|TRBV4-1
CASRRTGVNTEAFF
TGCGCCAGCAGAAGGACAGGAGTGAACACTGAAGCTTTCTTT
>TRBJ2-7|-|-|TRBV29-1
CSVNKQGYEQYF
TGCAGCGTTAACAAACAGGGTTACGAGCAGTACTTC
>TRBJ2-3|few|TRBD2|TRBV2
CASIPGLATGETQYF
TGTGCCAGCATCCCGGGACTAGCGACCGGGGAGACGCAGTATTTT
>TRBJ2-5|-|TRBD2|TRBV13
CASSLGLGTSGETQYF
TGTGCCAGCAGCTTAGGCCTCGGGACTAGCGGAGAGACCCAGTACTTC
>TRBJ1-2|-|-|TRBV7-9
CASSLNPVVTGYGYTF
TGTGCCAGCAGCTTAAATCCGGTTGTAACAGGATATGGCTACACCTTC
>TRBJ2-7|-|TRBD1|TRBV2
CASKPTGYIYEQYF
TGTGCCAGCAAACCGACAGGGTATATCTACGAGCAGTACTTC
>TRBJ2-7|few|-|TRBV27
CASSNAYEQYF
TGTGCCAGCAGTAATGCCTACGAGCAGTACTTC
>TRBJ2-4|-|-|TRBV10-3
CAISDRREAKNIQYF
TGTGCCATCAGTGACCGTAGGGAGGCCAAAAACATTCAGTACTTC
>TRBJ2-3|-|TRBD2|TRBV10-3
CAISLTSGMIVPDTQYF
TGTGCCATCAGCCTGACTAGCGGGATGATTGTTCCAGATACGCAGTATTTT
>TRBJ2-7|-|TRBD2|TRBV25-1
CASSSGRSYEQYF
TGTGCCAGCAGTAGCGGGAGAAGCTACGAGCAGTACTTC
>TRBJ2-1|-|-|TRBV14
CASSQFLGNEQFF
TGTGCCAGCAGCCAATTTCTGGGCAATGAGCAGTTCTTC
>TRBJ2-7|-|-|TRBV11-2
CASSLRRGGYEQYF
TGTGCCAGCAGCTTACGCAGGGGTGGCTACGAGCAGTACTTC
>TRBJ2-2|-|TRBD2|TRBV4-1
CASTRVAGNTGELFF
TGCGCCAGCACCCGGGTAGCGGGGAACACCGGGGAGCTGTTTTTT